The rows below give T cell receptor beta chains drawn from one sample of a study of cytomegalovirus exposure and HLA in healthy donors. This table comes from immunoSEQ multiplex PCR, and its TCRdb copy is limited to in-frame clones, with some not included. Here the sample spans over 75,000 clones, roughly 85% being singletons. The sequenced sample was PBMCs. All receptors come from a man aged 18 to 29 in good health and CMV-seropositive. Both conserved end residues are part of each CDR3. A D gene is named only where the DNA matches it firmly.

d_call: TRBD2
j_call: TRBJ2-1
v_call: TRBV7-3
cdr3_nt: TGTGCCAGCAGCTTAAGCCTAGCGGGTCACAATGAGCAGTTCTTC
cdr3_aa: CASSLSLAGHNEQFF

d_call: TRBD1
j_call: TRBJ1-2
v_call: TRBV28
cdr3_nt: TGTGCCAGCAGACGTCCATCCGCAGGGGGAGCCTATGGCTACACCTTC
cdr3_aa: CASRRPSAGGAYGYTF

d_call: -
j_call: TRBJ2-5
v_call: TRBV5-1
cdr3_nt: TGCGCCAGCAGCTTGACAGCAGAGACCCAGTACTTC
cdr3_aa: CASSLTAETQYF

d_call: -
j_call: TRBJ1-3
v_call: TRBV25-1
cdr3_nt: TGTGCCAGCAGTGAGCCGGGACTGCAACCTGGAAACACCATATATTTT
cdr3_aa: CASSEPGLQPGNTIYF

d_call: -
j_call: TRBJ2-2
v_call: TRBV27
cdr3_nt: TGTGCCAGCAGTTTACCGCCGGTTACTCGAACTCGCTGGGGACTTCGCTGGTCCGGGGAGCTGTTTTTT
cdr3_aa: CASSLPPVTRTRWGLRWSGELFF

d_call: -
j_call: TRBJ2-5
v_call: TRBV4-1
cdr3_nt: TGCGCCAGCAGCCAAGGGGCGTACCAAGAGACCCAGTACTTC
cdr3_aa: CASSQGAYQETQYF

d_call: -
j_call: TRBJ1-5
v_call: TRBV27
cdr3_nt: TGTGCCAGCAGTTCGCAGGGTGTAGAGCCCCAGCATTTT
cdr3_aa: CASSSQGVEPQHF

d_call: TRBD2
j_call: TRBJ2-3
v_call: TRBV5-6
cdr3_nt: TGTGCCAGCAGCACGGGACTAGCGCAGTATTTT
cdr3_aa: CASSTGLAQYF

d_call: -
j_call: TRBJ2-3
v_call: TRBV4-1
cdr3_nt: TGCGCCAGCAGCCAAGAGGCTAGCGCGTATACGCAGTATTTT
cdr3_aa: CASSQEASAYTQYF

d_call: -
j_call: TRBJ2-1
v_call: TRBV7-3
cdr3_nt: TGTGCCAGCAGCTCCTCCGGACAAGATGAGCAGTTCTTC
cdr3_aa: CASSSSGQDEQFF

d_call: -
j_call: TRBJ2-7
v_call: TRBV6-1
cdr3_nt: TGTGCCAGCAGTGGACACTACGAGCAGTACTTC
cdr3_aa: CASSGHYEQYF

d_call: TRBD1
j_call: TRBJ1-4
v_call: TRBV30
cdr3_nt: TGTGCCTGGAGTGCGCTATACGAGACCGGGACAGGCATTCCTGGGGAAAAACTGTTTTTT
cdr3_aa: CAWSALYETGTGIPGEKLFF

d_call: -
j_call: TRBJ2-7
v_call: TRBV7-9
cdr3_nt: TGTGCCAGCAGCCGTCAGGGGTACGAGCAGTACTTC
cdr3_aa: CASSRQGYEQYF

d_call: -
j_call: TRBJ2-1
v_call: TRBV13
cdr3_nt: TGTGCCAGCAGCACCCGACACAGGGCGCCCCAAATAGTAGCCAACAATGAGCAGTTCTTC
cdr3_aa: CASSTRHRAPQIVANNEQFF

d_call: TRBD1
j_call: TRBJ1-5
v_call: TRBV6-1
cdr3_nt: TGTGCCAGCAGTGACTACCGAACAGGGGGCGCAGGTAATCAGCCCCAGCATTTT
cdr3_aa: CASSDYRTGGAGNQPQHF